Below, 3 T cell receptor beta chains from the same sample are listed, as sequenced in a study of spatial heterogeneity in lung cancer. Findings and limits, study-wide: It was found that expanded intratumoral alpha and beta TCR counts tracked tumor mutation counts.

TCRdb recomputed calls from the 5' RACE reads with MiXCR, one row per CDR3 protein. The table shows thousands of distinct CDR3 sequences, with more than 10% occurring only once. Their antigens are not known. The time point: sample taken at primary tumor resection. Specimen: lung tumor tissue, collected at surgery. The receptors were gathered from a male donor with early-stage non-small cell lung cancer.

This clonotype qualifies as medium-sized. This chain uses TRBV3-1 with TRBJ1-5; D perhaps matches TRBD1 (6 bases). This CDR3 has 15 residues. The germline V gene has CDR1 LGHDT and CDR2 YNNKEL (reference sequence). The V and J ends lost 5 bases and 0 bases respectively, with 11 bases between them. CDR3 DNA sequence: TGTGCCAGCAGCATTGGACAGTATAGCAATCAGCCCCAGCATTTT. This codes for CASSIGQYSNQPQHF. The whole variable domain, remainder taken from reference TRBV3-1 and TRBJ1-5, is DTAVSQTPKYLVTQMGNDKSIKCEQNLGHDTMYWYKQDSKKFLKIMFSYNNKELIINETVPNRFSPKSPDKAHLNLHINSLELGDSAVYFCASSIGQYSNQPQHFGDGTRLSIL.

This clonotype occurred many times. The chain couples TRBV19 to TRBJ2-5; tentative D call: TRBD2 (6 bases). This CDR3 contains 17 residues. Germline V lookup: CDR1 LNHDA, CDR2 SQIVND (reference sequence). The V and J ends lost 4 bases and 0 bases respectively, with 18 bases between them. The CDR3 loop reads CASSTPTSRKNQETQYF. CDR3 in DNA: TGTGCCAGTAGTACCCCCACTAGCAGAAAGAACCAAGAGACCCAGTACTTC.

This clonotype is deemed medium-sized. This sequence joins TRBV30 and TRBJ2-1; 12 bases agree with TRBD2. Losses at the gene ends were 5 bases for V and 4 bases for J; bases not matched to a gene: 0. CDR3 size: 13 residues. Germline values: CDR1 GTSNPN, CDR2 SVGIG (reference sequence). The CDR3 loop reads CAWGLAGYNEQFF. Written as DNA, the CDR3 is TGTGCCTGGGGACTAGCGGGGTACAATGAGCAGTTCTTC.